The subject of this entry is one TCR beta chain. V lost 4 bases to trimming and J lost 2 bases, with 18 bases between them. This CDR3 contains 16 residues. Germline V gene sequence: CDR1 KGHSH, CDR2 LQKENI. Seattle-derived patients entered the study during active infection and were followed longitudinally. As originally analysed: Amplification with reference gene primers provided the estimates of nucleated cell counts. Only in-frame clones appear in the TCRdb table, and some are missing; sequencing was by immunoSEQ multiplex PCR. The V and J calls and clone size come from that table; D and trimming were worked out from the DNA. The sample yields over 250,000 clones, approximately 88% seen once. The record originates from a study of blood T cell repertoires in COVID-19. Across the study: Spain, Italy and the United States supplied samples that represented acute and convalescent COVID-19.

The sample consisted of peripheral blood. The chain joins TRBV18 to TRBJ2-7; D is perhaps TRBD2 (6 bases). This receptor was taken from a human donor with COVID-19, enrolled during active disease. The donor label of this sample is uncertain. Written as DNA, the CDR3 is TGTGCCAGCTCACTCCCCCCGGGACTGCCGCCCTACGAGCAGTACTTC. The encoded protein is CASSLPPGLPPYEQYF.